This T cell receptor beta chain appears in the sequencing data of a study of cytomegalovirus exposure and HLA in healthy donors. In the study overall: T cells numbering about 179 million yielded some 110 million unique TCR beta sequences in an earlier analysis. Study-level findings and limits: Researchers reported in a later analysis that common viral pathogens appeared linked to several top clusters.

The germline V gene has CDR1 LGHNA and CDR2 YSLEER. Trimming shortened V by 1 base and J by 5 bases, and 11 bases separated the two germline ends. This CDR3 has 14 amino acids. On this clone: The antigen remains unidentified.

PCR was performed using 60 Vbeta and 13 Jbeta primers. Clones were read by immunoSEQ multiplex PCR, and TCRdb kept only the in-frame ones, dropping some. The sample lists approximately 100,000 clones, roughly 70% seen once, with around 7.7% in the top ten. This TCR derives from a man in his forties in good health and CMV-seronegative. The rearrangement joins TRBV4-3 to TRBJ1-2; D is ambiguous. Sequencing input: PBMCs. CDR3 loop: CASSQVGEGYGYTF. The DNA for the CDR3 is TGCGCCAGCAGCCAAGTGGGTGAGGGATATGGCTACACCTTC.